The 3 T cell receptor beta chains below were found in one sample sequenced in a study of T cell responses to AZD1222 COVID-19 vaccine. The data were produced by immunoSEQ multiplex PCR, yet TCRdb's version contains in-frame clones alone and is incomplete. This table holds 90,000 to 95,000 clones, 80% to 90% found once. The source material was peripheral blood, sampled on day 0 of AZD1222 vaccination. The receptors derive from an adult in good health.

The chain employs TRBV20-1 and TRBJ2-3; D uncertain. Trimming pared 0 bases from V and 9 bases from J, leaving 7 bases between. This CDR3 has 11 amino acids. Germline-derived CDR1 and CDR2 are DFQATT and SNEGSKA (reference sequence). The CDR3 coding sequence is TGCAGTGCTAGAGATGCGAGCACGCAGTATTTT. Amino acids: CSARDASTQYF.

The chain recombines TRBV6-5 with TRBJ2-7; 9 nucleotides match TRBD1. The CDR3 extends over 13 amino acids. Germline V gene sequence: CDR1 MNHEY, CDR2 SVGAGI. J lost 6 bases, V lost 5 bases, and 5 bases had no gene match. The CDR3 DNA follows: TGTGCCAGCAGTAGGGGACAGGGTCGCGAGCAGTACTTC. Translated, it gives CASSRGQGREQYF.

The chain combines TRBV7-2 with TRBJ2-5; no clear D. V was pared by 2 bases and J by 3 bases, with 7 bases between. There are 13 residues in the CDR3. Germline loops: CDR1 SGHTA, CDR2 FQGNSA. The CDR3 spells CASSLRTKETQYF. In nucleotides, the CDR3 is TGTGCCAGCAGCTTACGCACAAAAGAGACCCAGTACTTC. The full variable domain, with the rest looked up from reference TRBV7-2 and TRBJ2-5, is GAGVSQSPSNKVTEKGKDVELRCDPISGHTALYWYRQSLGQGLEFLIYFQGNSAPDKSGLPSDRFSAERTGGSVSTLTIQRTQQEDSAVYLCASSLRTKETQYFGPGTRLLVL.